This TCR beta chain was profiled in a study of T cell responses to AZD1222 COVID-19 vaccine. In the study overall: Pooling covered second doses at about 4 or about 12 weeks.

Using immunoSEQ multiplex PCR, the repertoire was profiled, and TCRdb retains in-frame clones only, with some absent. There are 150,000 to 160,000 clones in the sample; around 90% occur only once, and 3% to 3.5% lies in the top ten. Comments on this clone: Its antigen is still unknown.

Study-wide results and caveats: White British people made up most donors, females outnumbered males, and clonal diversity was possibly underestimated. Spike regions recognized by vaccine-associated CD4 TCRs spanned the protein, led by 160-218 and 743-854.

Trimming cost V 4 bases and J 0 bases, with 9 bases left between them. Looked up from germline, CDR1 is MNHEY and CDR2 is SVGAGI. The CDR3 is made up of 15 amino acids. The V gene is TRBV6-5, the J gene TRBJ1-4; D is unclear. The source is an adult in good health. The sequenced sample was peripheral blood, obtained on day 0 of AZD1222 vaccination. CDR3 in amino acids: CASSSLQTTNEKLFF. The CDR3 region has the DNA TGTGCCAGCAGTTCCTTGCAAACAACTAATGAAAAACTGTTTTTT.